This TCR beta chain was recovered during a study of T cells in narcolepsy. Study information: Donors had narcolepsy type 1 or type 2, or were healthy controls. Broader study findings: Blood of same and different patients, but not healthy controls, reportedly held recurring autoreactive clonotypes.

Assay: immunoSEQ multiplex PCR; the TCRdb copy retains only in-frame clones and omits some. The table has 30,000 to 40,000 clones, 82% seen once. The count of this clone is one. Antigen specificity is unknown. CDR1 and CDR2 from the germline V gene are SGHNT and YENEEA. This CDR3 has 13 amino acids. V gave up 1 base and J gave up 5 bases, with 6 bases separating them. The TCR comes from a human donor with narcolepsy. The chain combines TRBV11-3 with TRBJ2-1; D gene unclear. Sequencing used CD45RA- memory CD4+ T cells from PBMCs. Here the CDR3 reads CASSLVGNNEQFF. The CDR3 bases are TGTGCCAGCAGCTTAGTAGGGAACAATGAGCAGTTCTTC.